These T cell receptor beta chains were read from a single sample in a study of human T cells and chemical hapten exposure. Each CDR3 protein is one row after TCRdb ran MiXCR on the RACE reads. This table holds 84,000 or so distinct CDR3 sequences, about 10% found once. This specimen was whole blood, taken in connection with sensitization to the hapten diphenylcyclopropenone (DPC). Receptors originate from a man aged 35 to 55 with alopecia areata. Some clones in this sample may be carry-over from other donors' samples. The CDR3 runs from the conserved cysteine through the conserved F or W. Fields, in order: D gene, clone size, J gene, V gene, CDR3 DNA, CDR3 protein. D genes are given only for firm matches. Clone size, where shown, is once, few, many, or a class for clones that have expanded.

>-|many|TRBJ1-2|TRBV13
TGTGCCAGCAGCAGAACAGGGAGCGGGTATGGCTACACCTTC
CASSRTGSGYGYTF
>-|many|TRBJ1-1|TRBV7-3
TGTGCCAGCAGCCCAGAGGCAGGGAGTGACACTGAAGCTTTCTTT
CASSPEAGSDTEAFF
>-|-|TRBJ2-5|TRBV10-3
TGTGCCATCAGACCCGACATCGAAGAGACCCAGTACTTC
CAIRPDIEETQYF
>-|few|TRBJ2-7|TRBV27
TGTGCCAGCAGTTTATCTACGTGGAACGAGCAGTACTTC
CASSLSTWNEQYF
>-|few|TRBJ1-1|TRBV12-3/TRBV12-4
TGTGCCAGCAGTTTATCAGACAGCGCTGAAGCTTTCTTT
CASSLSDSAEAFF
>-|-|TRBJ2-5|TRBV6-2/TRBV6-3
TGTGCCAGCGAAAGGTTGGCGGGCGGGGACCAGTACTTC
CASERLAGGDQYF
>-|many|TRBJ2-3|TRBV6-4
TGTGCCAGCAGTGCGGGTAGTGGAGCAGGTAGATCGGATACGCAGTATTTT
CASSAGSGAGRSDTQYF
>-|few|TRBJ2-2|TRBV7-9
TGTGCCAGCAGCTCCACCCTGGGGACCAATCCGAACACCGGGGAGCTGTTTTTT
CASSSTLGTNPNTGELFF
>-|few|TRBJ2-2|TRBV9
TGTGCCAGCAGCCCGGGACTCGAAACCGGGGAGCTGTTTTTT
CASSPGLETGELFF
>TRBD2|few|TRBJ2-2|TRBV12-5
TGTGCTAGTGGTCAAAGACTAGCGGGAGACACCGGGGAGCTGTTTTTT
CASGQRLAGDTGELFF
>-|few|TRBJ1-2|TRBV7-9
TGTGCCAGCACCCGGGAAGTTGGGCGCACCAGCTATGGCTACACCTTC
CASTREVGRTSYGYTF
>-|-|TRBJ2-3|TRBV29-1
TGCAGCGTACGGGAGAGCGCAGATACGCAGTATTTT
CSVRESADTQYF
>-|few|TRBJ1-6|TRBV19
TGTGCCAGTAGTATCAAGGCGGAACATAATTCACCCCTCCACTTT
CASSIKAEHNSPLHF
>TRBD1|few|TRBJ2-2|TRBV2
TGTGCCAGCAGTGAATGGGCAGGGGGTCTCACCGGGGAGCTGTTTTTT
CASSEWAGGLTGELFF
>-|few|TRBJ2-2|TRBV19
TGTGCCAGTAGTATAGGGGGCCTGGTAGCGGCCGAGCTGTTTTTT
CASSIGGLVAAELFF
>TRBD2|-|TRBJ2-1|TRBV5-4
TGTGCCAGCAGGGCAGGGCTAGCGGGGCCCCTCAATGAGCAGTTCTTC
CASRAGLAGPLNEQFF
>-|many|TRBJ1-3|TRBV6-6
TGTGCCAGCATGGATTATAGGATCTCGTTGGTCTCTGGAAACACCATATATTTT
CASMDYRISLVSGNTIYF
>TRBD1|few|TRBJ2-3|TRBV7-8
TGTGCCAGCAGCCCACGGACAGGGGGTGGTACGCAGTATTTT
CASSPRTGGGTQYF
>TRBD2|few|TRBJ2-3|TRBV9
TGTGCCAGCAGCGTAGAGGGAGGGTTTCTCGATACGCAGTATTTT
CASSVEGGFLDTQYF
>-|few|TRBJ2-7|TRBV20-1
TGCAGTGCTAGATTAAGGTACGAGCAGTACTTC
CSARLRYEQYF
>-|-|TRBJ2-4|TRBV29-1
TGCAGCGTCCTGGCAAGGCAGGACATTCAGTACTTC
CSVLARQDIQYF
>-|few|TRBJ2-1|TRBV20-1
TGCAGTGCGACTAACAATGAGCAGTTCTTC
CSATNNEQFF
>TRBD2|-|TRBJ2-5|TRBV25-1
TGTGCCAGCAGCGCAATCGTAGCCAGCGGGGAGGTCGAGACCCAGTACTTC
CASSAIVASGEVETQYF
>-|-|TRBJ2-7|TRBV7-9
TGTGCCAGCAGCCAATTGACCGATAGAGAGCAGTACTTC
CASSQLTDREQYF
>-|-|TRBJ1-4|TRBV12-3/TRBV12-4
TGTGCCAGCAGCCGCCTGTCACGGCGAGAGAGAGAAAAACTGTTTTTT
CASSRLSRREREKLFF
>-|-|TRBJ2-1|TRBV14
TGTGCCAGCAGCCCAAATTTAGTCGCCTCCTACAATGAGCAGTTCTTC
CASSPNLVASYNEQFF
>-|-|TRBJ2-5|TRBV5-1
TGCGCCAGCAACGGCGGGACATACCAAGAGACCCAGTACTTC
CASNGGTYQETQYF
>-|few|TRBJ2-6|TRBV3-1
TGTGCCAGCAGCCAAGAACGCCTACACTCTGGGGCCAACGTCCTGACTTTC
CASSQERLHSGANVLTF
>-|many|TRBJ2-1|TRBV29-1
TGCAACCCCTGTGTTAATGAGCAGTTCTTC
CNPCVNEQFF
>TRBD1|-|TRBJ2-6|TRBV2
TGTGCCAGCAGTGAAGCGGGGACAGGCCTTGCCGACTCTGGGGCCAACGTCCTGACTTTC
CASSEAGTGLADSGANVLTF
>TRBD2|few|TRBJ2-1|TRBV6-1
TGTGCCAGCAGTCTTCGGACTAGCGGGAGAATCTATGAGCAGTTCTTC
CASSLRTSGRIYEQFF
>-|many|TRBJ1-1|TRBV29-1
TGCAGGGCGGGTGGGGATACTGAAGCTTTCTTT
CRAGGDTEAFF
>-|-|TRBJ1-4|TRBV29-1
TGCAGCGTTGAAGAACGGGAGAATGAAAAACTGTTTTTT
CSVEERENEKLFF
>TRBD2|-|TRBJ2-2|TRBV6-5
TGTGCCAGCAGGTCTATAGCGGGAGTCGCCGGGGAGCTGTTTTTT
CASRSIAGVAGELFF
>-|few|TRBJ1-4|TRBV7-9
TGTGCCAGCAGCCACAGATCAACTAATGAAAAACTGTTTTTT
CASSHRSTNEKLFF
>-|-|TRBJ2-4|TRBV2
TGTGCCAGCATTAGGGTAGCCAAAAACATTCAGTACTTC
CASIRVAKNIQYF
>TRBD1|few|TRBJ1-1|TRBV11-2
TGTGCCAGCAGCTTAGGCCAGGGGGCCTTCACTGAAGCTTTCTTT
CASSLGQGAFTEAFF
>-|few|TRBJ2-1|TRBV15
TGTGCCACCAGCAGAGAAGGGCCTGGGGATGAGCAGTTCTTC
CATSREGPGDEQFF
>-|-|TRBJ2-3|TRBV4-1
TGCGCCAGCAGCCAAGTCTTGGCGCGTACCACAGATACGCAGTATTTT
CASSQVLARTTDTQYF
>-|-|TRBJ1-1|TRBV7-9
TGTGCCAGCAGCTTAGATGAGGGGATCACTGAAGCTTTCTTT
CASSLDEGITEAFF
>TRBD2|few|TRBJ2-4|TRBV29-1
TGCAGCGTCATTCCGGTTCTAGCGGGGGCCCGATTTTCCTTAGCCAAAAACATTCAGTACTTC
CSVIPVLAGARFSLAKNIQYF
>-|-|TRBJ1-6|TRBV20-1
TGCAGTGCTAGAGATACCGCGAATCCACCCCTCCACTTT
CSARDTANPPLHF
>-|few|TRBJ2-7|TRBV7-9
TGTGCCAGCAGGACCGGGGAGAAGAGCTCCTACGAGCAGTACTTC
CASRTGEKSSYEQYF
>-|many|TRBJ1-5|TRBV18
TGTGCCAGCTCACCACAGACCGCCTTAAATCAGCCCCAGCATTTT
CASSPQTALNQPQHF
>-|once|TRBJ2-3|TRBV5-1
TGCGCCAGCAGCAAGCCAGGGGCAGATACGCAGTATTTT
CASSKPGADTQYF
>-|-|TRBJ2-1|TRBV7-9
TGTGCCAGCAGCCTCCTAAGCGAGGGCTACAATGAGCAGTTCTTC
CASSLLSEGYNEQFF
>TRBD2|-|TRBJ2-5|TRBV4-1
TGCGCCAGCAGCCACGGACTAGCGGGAGAGAGGGCAAAGACCCAGTACTTC
CASSHGLAGERAKTQYF
>TRBD1|few|TRBJ1-1|TRBV28
TGTGCCAGCTGGGGACAGCGCACTGAAGCTTTCTTT
CASWGQRTEAFF
>TRBD2|-|TRBJ2-7|TRBV6-5
TGTGCCAGCGGCACCCTGGGGGGGGGAGTCCACGAGCAGTACTTC
CASGTLGGGVHEQYF